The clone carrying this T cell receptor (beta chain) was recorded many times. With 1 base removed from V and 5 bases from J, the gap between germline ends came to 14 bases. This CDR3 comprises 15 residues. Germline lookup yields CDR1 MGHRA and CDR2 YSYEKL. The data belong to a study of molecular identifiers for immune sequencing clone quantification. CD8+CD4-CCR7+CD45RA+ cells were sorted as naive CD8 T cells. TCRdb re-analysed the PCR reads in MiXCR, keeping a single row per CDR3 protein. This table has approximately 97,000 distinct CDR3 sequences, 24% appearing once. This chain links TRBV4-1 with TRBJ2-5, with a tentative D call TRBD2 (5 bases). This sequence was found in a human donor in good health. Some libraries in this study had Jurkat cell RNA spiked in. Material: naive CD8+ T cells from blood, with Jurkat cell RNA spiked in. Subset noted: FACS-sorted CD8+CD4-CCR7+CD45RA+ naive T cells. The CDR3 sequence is CASSQVFGDSETQYF. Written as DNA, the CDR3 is TGCGCCAGCAGCCAAGTGTTCGGGGATTCGGAGACCCAGTACTTC.